These 30 T cell receptor beta chains were all obtained from the same sample, sequenced in a study of blood T cell repertoires in COVID-19. The data were produced by immunoSEQ multiplex PCR, yet TCRdb's version contains in-frame clones alone and is incomplete. The sample lists 250,000 to 300,000 clones, 88% seen once, with approximately 11% in the top ten. The specimen sequenced was peripheral blood. The receptors were gathered from a woman younger than 45 with COVID-19, enrolled during active disease.

The J gene is TRBJ1-1, the V gene TRBV6-5; D is ambiguous. Trimming took off 2 bases at V and 3 bases at J, with 13 bases between the two ends. CDR3 length: 15 residues. CDR1 and CDR2 (germline): MNHEY, SVGAGI. The CDR3 sequence: CASSYKRPRDTEAFF. The CDR3 DNA reads TGTGCCAGCAGTTACAAGCGCCCGAGGGACACTGAAGCTTTCTTT.

The chain employs TRBV20-1 and TRBJ2-7; the D gene is possibly TRBD1 (5 bases). Deletions cut 7 bases from V and 0 bases from J, with 7 bases between. Germline V gives CDR1 DFQATT, CDR2 SNEGSKA (reference sequence). The CDR3 length is 11 residues. In DNA, the CDR3 is TGCAGTGGACAGTACTCCTACGAGCAGTACTTC. Its protein product is CSGQYSYEQYF.

The genes are TRBV3-1 (or the pseudogene TRBV3-2) and TRBJ1-5; no reliable D call. CDR3 size: 16 residues. Germline CDR1 and CDR2: LGHDT and YNNKEL (reference sequence). Trimming cost V 1 base and J 5 bases, with 15 bases left between them. CDR3 coding DNA: TGTGCCAGCAGCCAAGCGGGATTTGGATGGGATCAGCCCCAGCATTTT. Translated: CASSQAGFGWDQPQHF.

This chain links TRBV27 with TRBJ2-7, with 8 nucleotides matching TRBD1. CDR1 and CDR2 (germline): MNHEY, SMNVEV (reference sequence). This CDR3 region has 13 residues. Trimming cost V 3 bases and J 11 bases; bases outside gene matches: 9. CDR3 sequence: CASSLTGTGQEYF. CDR3 nucleotides: TGTGCCAGCAGTTTGACCGGGACGGGACAGGAGTACTTC.

J is TRBJ2-1 and V is TRBV19; TRBD2 aligns across 15 bases. Germline-derived CDR1 and CDR2 are LNHDA and SQIVND (reference sequence). The CDR3 has 18 amino acids. V gave up 6 bases and J gave up 9 bases; unmatched junction bases: 15. Here the CDR3 DNA reads TGTGCCAGTAGAGCTCGGACTAGCGGGAGGGACTGGGGACGTGAGCAGTTCTTC. It yields the protein CASRARTSGRDWGREQFF. The entire variable domain, with the rest obtained from reference TRBV19 and TRBJ2-1, is as follows: DGGITQSPKYLFRKEGQNVTLSCEQNLNHDAMYWYRQDPGQGLRLIYYSQIVNDFQKGDIAEGYSVSREKKESFPLTVTSAQKNPTAFYLCASRARTSGRDWGREQFFGPGTRLTVL.

V is TRBV6-5 and J is TRBJ2-7; 9 positions match TRBD1. V shed 4 bases and J 7 bases; nucleotides not matched to a gene: 8. The CDR3 covers 14 residues. Germline V lookup: CDR1 MNHEY, CDR2 SVGAGI. The CDR3 nucleotides read TGTGCCAGCAGTTTAGGACAGGGGAGGGTGGAGCAGTACTTC. This encodes CASSLGQGRVEQYF.

The chain couples TRBV5-6 to TRBJ1-2; TRBD1 matches 10 bases. The CDR3 spans 13 residues. The germline V gene has CDR1 SGHDT and CDR2 YYEEEE. The V segment lost 4 bases and the J segment 8 bases; nucleotides outside the gene matches: 5. The CDR3 loop reads CASSDRGLQGYTF. CDR3 bases: TGTGCCAGCAGCGACAGGGGGCTTCAAGGCTACACCTTC.

CDR3 coding DNA: TGTGCCAGCAGCGCACAGGGGGCGCGGGCTGAAGCTTTCTTT. It translates to CASSAQGARAEAFF. The J gene is TRBJ1-1, the V gene TRBV7-2, with 9 bases aligning to TRBD1. The germline gives CDR1 SGHTA, CDR2 FQGNSA. Unmatched junction bases numbered 7, after V lost 5 bases and J lost 6 bases. The CDR3 is 14 residues long.

The chain recombines TRBV2 with TRBJ2-4, with a weak D call TRBD2 (6 bases). The CDR3 length is 15 residues. Germline values: CDR1 SNHLY, CDR2 FYNNEI. Trimming cost V 5 bases and J 1 base, with 12 bases left between them. This chain's CDR3 is CASSRTEGAKNIQYF. The CDR3 region has the DNA TGTGCCAGCAGTCGGACGGAGGGGGCCAAAAACATTCAGTACTTC.

The chain employs TRBV7-6 and TRBJ2-1, with 8 bases that match TRBD2. Trimming cost V 5 bases and J 2 bases; bases outside gene matches: 8. The CDR3 runs 16 residues. The germline CDR1 and CDR2 sequences are SGHVS and FNYEAQ. CDR3 amino acids: CASSLQSGSPYNEQFF. Here the CDR3 DNA reads TGTGCCAGCAGCCTGCAGAGCGGGAGCCCCTACAATGAGCAGTTCTTC.

The chain joins TRBV27 to TRBJ1-5, with 8 positions matching TRBD1. V was clipped by 6 bases and J by 0 bases; unmatched bases: 16. The CDR3 has 19 residues. Germline CDR1 is MNHEY and CDR2 is SMNVEV (reference sequence). As DNA, the CDR3 is TGTGCCAGCAGCACGCAGGGGGCTGCAAAATTAAATAGCAATCAGCCCCAGCATTTT. As protein: CASSTQGAAKLNSNQPQHF.

The J gene is TRBJ1-1, the V gene TRBV5-1, with D perhaps TRBD1 (5 bases). Germline CDR1 SGHRS, CDR2 YFSETQ. The V gene lost 2 bases and the J gene lost 2 bases, with 13 bases spanning the gap. CDR3 length equals 15 residues. The CDR3 DNA reads as TGCGCCAGCAGCTTTACGGGGACTGGTAACACTGAAGCTTTCTTT. The encoded protein is CASSFTGTGNTEAFF.

The rearrangement joins TRBV11-1 to TRBJ1-1; D remains ambiguous. The V end was cut by 5 bases, the J end by 4 bases, with 17 bases between. CDR1 is SGHAT and CDR2 is FQDESV in the germline V gene (reference sequence). The CDR3 length is 15 residues. This chain's CDR3 is CASSPRPGGGTEAFF. Written as DNA, the CDR3 is TGTGCCAGCAGCCCCCGCCCTGGCGGCGGCACTGAAGCTTTCTTT.

The chain is built from TRBV7-6 and TRBJ2-7; D is possibly TRBD2 (6 bases). The germline CDR1 and CDR2 sequences are SGHVS and FNYEAQ. V lost 5 bases and J 5 bases, leaving 10 bases between the germline ends. The CDR3 has 12 amino acids. CDR3 sequence (DNA): TGTGCCAGCAGCCCATGGGGGGACGAGCAGTACTTC. It translates to CASSPWGDEQYF.

The genes are TRBV11-2 and TRBJ2-1; maybe TRBD2 (5 bases). The CDR3 is 14 amino acids. Trimming shortened V by 1 base and J by 7 bases, and 11 bases separated the two germline ends. Germline CDR1 reads SGHAT; CDR2 reads FQNNGV. This CDR3 reads CASSLGGSQNEQFF. CDR3 DNA sequence: TGTGCCAGCAGCTTAGGAGGGTCTCAGAATGAGCAGTTCTTC.

The chain couples TRBV30 to TRBJ1-6; D remains ambiguous. The germline V and J ends were trimmed by 0 bases and 4 bases, with 7 bases remaining between them. Germline V gene sequence: CDR1 GTSNPN, CDR2 SVGIG (reference sequence). The CDR3 totals 14 residues. DNA for the CDR3: TGTGCCTGGAGTGTTGGTACTTATAATTCACCCCTCCACTTT. Protein: CAWSVGTYNSPLHF.

This clone was observed once. In DNA form, the CDR3 reads TGTGCCTGGAGTCAAAGACTAGCGGACAATGAGCAGTTCTTC. It specifies CAWSQRLADNEQFF. The V call is TRBV30, the J call TRBJ2-1; 9 bases align to TRBD2. The CDR3 extends over 14 amino acids. The V and J ends lost 2 bases and 5 bases, in that order; junction bases with no gene match: 4. Germline CDR1 is GTSNPN and CDR2 is SVGIG (reference sequence).

This chain connects TRBV6-5 to TRBJ1-1; TRBD1 might be the D (5 bases). V lost 0 bases and J lost 3, with 8 bases in between. CDR1 is MNHEY, CDR2 SVGAGI, per germline. This CDR3 contains 14 residues. For the CDR3, the DNA is TGTGCCAGCAGTTACTCGGGGGGACACACTGAAGCTTTCTTT. Translation gives CASSYSGGHTEAFF.

This chain uses TRBV30 with TRBJ1-6; 7 bases fit TRBD1. Germline assignment: CDR1 GTSNPN and CDR2 SVGIG (reference sequence). The CDR3 is 17 amino acids. The DNA for the CDR3 is TGTGCTTTTCAAAGAAAGGGACAGAGCTCCTATAATTCACCCCTCCACTTT. This sequence encodes CAFQRKGQSSYNSPLHF.

The rearrangement uses TRBV30 and TRBJ2-1; 8 bases fit TRBD2. Germline CDR1 is GTSNPN and CDR2 is SVGIG (reference sequence). This CDR3 spans 14 amino acids. The V gene end was trimmed by 2 bases and the J gene end by 7 bases; junction bases not matched to a gene: 7. The CDR3 spells CAWSRLAGLNEQFF. In nucleotides, the CDR3 is TGTGCCTGGAGTAGGCTAGCGGGTCTGAATGAGCAGTTCTTC.

CDR3 amino acids: CASTRTGGHGYTF. The CDR3 nucleotides read TGTGCCAGCACCCGAACAGGGGGCCATGGCTACACCTTC. The gene calls are TRBV6-5 and TRBJ1-2, with 9 bases aligning to TRBD1. The V gene's germline CDR1 is MNHEY and CDR2 SVGAGI. J lost 6 bases, V lost 7 bases, and 6 bases had no gene match. This CDR3 is 13 amino acids long.

The J gene is TRBJ2-2, the V gene TRBV5-1; TRBD1 might be the D (6 bases). V lost 0 bases, J lost 2 bases, and 8 bases lay in between. Germline V gene data show CDR1 as SGHRS and CDR2 as YFSETQ. The CDR3 spans 15 residues. The CDR3 DNA is TGCGCCAGCAGCTTGGAACAGGGTAACACCGGGGAGCTGTTTTTT. Its translation: CASSLEQGNTGELFF.

The chain carries TRBV29-1 and TRBJ1-2; 7 positions match TRBD1. The V and J ends lost 4 bases and 6 bases, in that order; junction bases with no gene match: 2. The CDR3 length is 11 residues. Germline V lookup: CDR1 SQVTM, CDR2 ANQGSEA. The CDR3 region is CSVGTGDGYTF. CDR3 coding DNA: TGCAGCGTTGGGACAGGCGATGGCTACACCTTC.

Comment on this clone: The same CDR3 arises from other DNA sequences in this sample as well. V usage is TRBV6-5 and J usage is TRBJ2-7; 7 nucleotides align to TRBD1. Germline V gene sequence: CDR1 MNHEY, CDR2 SVGAGI. V dropped 8 bases and J dropped 2; count of bases not matched to a gene: 6. CDR3 size: 13 residues. In nucleotides, the CDR3 is TGTGCCAGCTCCCGGGACAGTACCTACGAGCAGTACTTC. As protein: CASSRDSTYEQYF.

The chain has TRBV27 and TRBJ2-5, with D possibly being TRBD1 (6 bases). The CDR3 is made up of 14 amino acids. V lost 3 bases and J 4 bases, leaving 12 bases between the germline ends. Germline V CDR1 and CDR2: MNHEY, SMNVEV (reference sequence). CDR3: CASSLQGRGETQYF. The CDR3 DNA reads TGTGCCAGCAGTTTGCAGGGGCGAGGAGAGACCCAGTACTTC.

The CDR3 spells CASSLAGGMKTQYF. As DNA, the CDR3 is TGTGCCAGCAGCCTAGCGGGGGGTATGAAGACCCAGTACTTC. V is TRBV28 and J is TRBJ2-5, with TRBD2 matching over 11 bases. The CDR3 length is 14 residues. Germline assignment: CDR1 MDHEN and CDR2 SYDVKM. J was trimmed by 6 bases and V by 6 bases; bases with no gene match: 6.

The rearrangement uses TRBV10-3 and TRBJ2-7; 7 nucleotides agree with TRBD1. The germline CDR1 and CDR2 sequences are ENHRY and SYGVKD. This CDR3 comprises 17 residues. Trimming took 0 bases from V and 2 from J; bases not matched to a gene: 10. CDR3 coding DNA: TGTGCCATCAGTGAGTCGACTCGTCACAGGGGAACCTACGAGCAGTACTTC. Amino acid sequence: CAISESTRHRGTYEQYF.

This chain uses TRBV6-1 with TRBJ2-7, with a weak D call TRBD1 (6 bases). Trimming removed 3 bases at V and 1 base at J, with 7 bases between. Germline V CDR1 and CDR2: MNHNS, SASEGT. The CDR3 totals 13 residues. The CDR3 DNA is TGTGCCAGCAGTGACAGGGGATCCTACGAGCAGTACTTC. It specifies CASSDRGSYEQYF.

The rearrangement uses TRBV19 and TRBJ1-5; a weak D match, TRBD1 (5 bases). Between the trimmed V and J ends, which lost 3 bases and 5 bases, there was a span of 8 bases. This CDR3 has 13 amino acids. The germline gives CDR1 LNHDA, CDR2 SQIVND (reference sequence). The CDR3 sequence: CASSMSGHQPQHF. Written as DNA, the CDR3 is TGTGCCAGTAGTATGTCAGGGCATCAGCCCCAGCATTTT.

As regards this clone: A read error may produce the germline difference seen at one junction end. This chain uses TRBV7-2 with TRBJ2-7; possible D gene TRBD2, 6 bases. The germline gives CDR1 SGHTA, CDR2 FQGNSA. The CDR3 loop spans 12 amino acids. CDR3 nucleotides: TGTGTCAGCAGCCCAGAGGAGGGAGCGCAGTACTTC. Translating it yields CVSSPEEGAQYF.